This T cell receptor (beta chain) is drawn from a study of cytomegalovirus exposure and HLA in healthy donors. Findings and limits, study-wide: It was 150 to 200 TCR beta chains that were listed as cytomegalovirus-associated.

There are 14 residues in the CDR3. V dropped 3 bases and J dropped 1; count of bases not matched to a gene: 3. Germline V CDR1 and CDR2: LNHDA, SQIVND (reference sequence). The PCR employed 60 Vbeta primers together with 13 Jbeta primers. The table came from immunoSEQ multiplex PCR; TCRdb's copy has only in-frame clones and leaves some out. The sample has about 120,000 clones, 50% to 70% seen once. Turning to this clone: Its specificity is unknown.

The chain joins TRBV19 to TRBJ2-7, with 7 bases aligning to TRBD2. The sample taken for sequencing was PBMCs. The origin of this receptor is a woman between 40 and 50 years old in good health and CMV-seropositive. The CDR3 spells CASSIRAGSYEQYF. CDR3 nucleotides: TGTGCCAGTAGTATCCGAGCGGGATCCTACGAGCAGTACTTC.